Sequencing of this TCR beta chain was carried out in a study of T-cell memory formation after mild COVID-19. Looking at the study overall: The TCR clusters were mostly specific to one donor. Study outcomes and limitations: For contracting clones, CD4+ ones sat mainly in CM and EM, CD8+ in EMRA. There were some responding clones in pre-infection memory, which suggested that cross-reactive memory had joined.

Between the trimmed V and J ends, which lost 3 bases and 2 bases, there was a span of 13 bases. This CDR3 is 15 amino acids long. The V gene's germline CDR1 is SGHKS and CDR2 YYEKEE (reference sequence). With regard to this clonotype: The antigen remains undetermined.

From the 5' RACE reads, TCRdb called clonotypes with MiXCR, one entry per CDR3 protein. The data hold fewer than 50,000 distinct CDR3 sequences, with 7.5% to 10% observed a single time. The material sequenced was PBMCs or a T cell subset sorted from them (not recorded which). The chain employs TRBV5-5 and TRBJ2-3; D unclear. This TCR was sampled from an adult woman who had mild COVID-19 (a few samples of this study predate the infection). Cell type and time point are not known. The CDR3 is CASSWGGAVTDTQYF. The CDR3 region has the DNA TGTGCCAGCAGCTGGGGTGGTGCAGTCACAGATACGCAGTATTTT.